This T cell receptor (beta chain) came from a study of OX40 agonist ivuxolimab in advanced cancers. The table came from immunoSEQ multiplex PCR; TCRdb's copy has only in-frame clones and leaves some out. The sample lists under 40,000 clones, roughly 80% occurring once. The CDR3 covers 18 residues. Per germline, CDR1 MGHRA and CDR2 YSYEKL. J lost 0 bases, V lost 0 bases, and 9 bases had no gene match. The material sequenced was CD4+ or CD8+ T cells sorted from blood, taken in a trial of the OX40 agonist ivuxolimab. This chain links TRBV4-1 with TRBJ1-2; 8 positions agree with TRBD1. The origin of this receptor is an adult with an advanced solid tumor such as melanoma, head and neck, liver or kidney cancer. In DNA, the CDR3 is TGCGCCAGCAGCCAAGATAATGCAGGGGGCGCAACTAACTATGGCTACACCTTC. It is translated as CASSQDNAGGATNYGYTF.